The source of this T cell receptor beta chain is a study of response to subunit inactivated influenza vaccine. Overall study findings and caveats: Seasonal influenza vaccination, on each occasion, was suggested by the authors to recruit few new T cells.

The CDR3 has 16 amino acids. Germline V gene data show CDR1 as SGHRS and CDR2 as YFSETQ. Deletions cut 4 bases from V and 5 bases from J, with 21 bases between. TCRdb fed the RT-PCR reads into MiXCR, producing one record per CDR3 protein. This sample yields about 800,000 distinct CDR3 sequences, of which around 21% are seen a single time; around 9.6% belongs to the top ten. Comment on this clonotype: The antigen is not known.

Sequenced here: PBMCs from blood, sampled 5 days after vaccination. This receptor was obtained from a man in his fifties or sixties who received an inactivated influenza vaccine. The rearrangement uses TRBV5-1 and TRBJ2-5; possible D gene TRBD2, 6 bases. The CDR3 here is CASSRRGFGPLETQYF. The DNA for the CDR3 is TGCGCCAGCAGCCGGCGGGGCTTCGGGCCGTTGGAGACCCAGTACTTC.